This T cell receptor (beta chain) was sequenced in a study of shared clonotypes between healthy human individuals. This CDR3 contains 16 residues. V was clipped by 1 base and J by 0 bases, with 7 bases between them. Germline V CDR1 and CDR2: SEHNR, FQNEAQ (reference sequence). Clones were sequenced by immunoSEQ multiplex PCR, and TCRdb holds only the in-frame ones, with some missing. This sample has 2.5 million or so clones; around 90% occur once, and the top ten carry roughly 0.14%. This receptor was taken from a man younger than 35 in good health. Sequencing used naive CD4+ T cells sorted from blood. The subset is: CD45RA+ positively selected. J is TRBJ1-6 and V is TRBV7-9; D ambiguous. CDR3 DNA sequence: TGTGCCAGCAGCTTAGTTCGGAGCTCCTATAATTCACCCCTCCACTTT. Its translation is CASSLVRSSYNSPLHF. Full variable domain (missing parts from reference TRBV7-9 and TRBJ1-6): DTGVSQNPRHKITKRGQNVTFRCDPISEHNRLYWYRQTLGQGPEFLTYFQNEAQLEKSRLLSDRFSAERPKGSFSTLEIQRTEQGDSAMYLCASSLVRSSYNSPLHFGNGTRLTVT.